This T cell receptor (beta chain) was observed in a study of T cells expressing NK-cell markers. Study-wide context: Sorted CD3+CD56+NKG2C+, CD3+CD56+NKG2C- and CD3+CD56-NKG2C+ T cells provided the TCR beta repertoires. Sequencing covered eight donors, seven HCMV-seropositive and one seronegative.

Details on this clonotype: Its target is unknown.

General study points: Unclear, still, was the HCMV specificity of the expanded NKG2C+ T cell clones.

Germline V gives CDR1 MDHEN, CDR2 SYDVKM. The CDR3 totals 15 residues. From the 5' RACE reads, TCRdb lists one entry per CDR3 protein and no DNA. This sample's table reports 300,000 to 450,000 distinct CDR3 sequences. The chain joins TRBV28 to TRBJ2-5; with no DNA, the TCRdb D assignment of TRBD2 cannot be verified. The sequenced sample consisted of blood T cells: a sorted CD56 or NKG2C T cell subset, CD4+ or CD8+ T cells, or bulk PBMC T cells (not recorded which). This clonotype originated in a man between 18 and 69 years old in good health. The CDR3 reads CASRPSLRAKETQYF.